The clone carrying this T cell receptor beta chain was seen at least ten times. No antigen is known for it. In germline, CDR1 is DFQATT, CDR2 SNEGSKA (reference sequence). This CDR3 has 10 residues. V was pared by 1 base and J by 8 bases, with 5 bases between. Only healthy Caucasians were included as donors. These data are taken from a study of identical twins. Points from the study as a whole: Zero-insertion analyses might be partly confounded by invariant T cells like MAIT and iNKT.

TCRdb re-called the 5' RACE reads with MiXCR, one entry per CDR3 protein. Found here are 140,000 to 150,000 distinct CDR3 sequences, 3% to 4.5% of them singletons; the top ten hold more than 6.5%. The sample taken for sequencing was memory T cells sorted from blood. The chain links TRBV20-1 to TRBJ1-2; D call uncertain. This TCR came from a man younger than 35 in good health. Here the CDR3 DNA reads TGCAGTGCTAGAGCGGGCGGCTACACCTTC. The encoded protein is CSARAGGYTF.